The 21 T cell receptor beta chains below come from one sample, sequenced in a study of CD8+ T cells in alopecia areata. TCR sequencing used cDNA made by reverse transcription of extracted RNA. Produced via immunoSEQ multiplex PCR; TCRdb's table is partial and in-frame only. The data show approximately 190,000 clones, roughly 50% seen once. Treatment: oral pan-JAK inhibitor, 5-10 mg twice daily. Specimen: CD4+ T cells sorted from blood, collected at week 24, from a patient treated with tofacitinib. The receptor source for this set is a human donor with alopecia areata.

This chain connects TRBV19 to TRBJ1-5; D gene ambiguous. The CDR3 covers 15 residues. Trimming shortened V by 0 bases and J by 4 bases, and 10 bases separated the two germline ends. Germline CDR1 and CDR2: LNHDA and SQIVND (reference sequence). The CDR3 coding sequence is TGTGCCAGTAGTATAGAGGGGAAGTCAAATCAGCCCCAGCATTTT. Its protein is CASSIEGKSNQPQHF.

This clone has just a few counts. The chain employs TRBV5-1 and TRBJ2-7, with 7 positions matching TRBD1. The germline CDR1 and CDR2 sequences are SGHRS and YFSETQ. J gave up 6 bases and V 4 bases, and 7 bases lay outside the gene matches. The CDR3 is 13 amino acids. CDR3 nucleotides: TGCGCCAGCAGCGCCGGGACAGTACGCGAGCAGTACTTC. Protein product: CASSAGTVREQYF.

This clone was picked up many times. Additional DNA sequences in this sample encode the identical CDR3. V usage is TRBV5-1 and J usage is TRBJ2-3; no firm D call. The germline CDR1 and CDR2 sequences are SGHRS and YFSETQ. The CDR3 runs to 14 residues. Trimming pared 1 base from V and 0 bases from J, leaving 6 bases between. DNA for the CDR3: TGCGCCAGCAGCTTGACAGAAAGCACAGATACGCAGTATTTT. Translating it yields CASSLTESTDTQYF.

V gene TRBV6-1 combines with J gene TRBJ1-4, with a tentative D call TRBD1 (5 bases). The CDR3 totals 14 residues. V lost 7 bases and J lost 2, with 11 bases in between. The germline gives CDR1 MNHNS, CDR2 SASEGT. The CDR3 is CASIFGDTNEKLFF. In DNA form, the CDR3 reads TGTGCCAGCATTTTCGGGGACACTAATGAAAAACTGTTTTTT.

The CDR3 DNA reads as TGTGCCAGCAGCTTAGAGCAAGATACGCAGTATTTT. Its translation: CASSLEQDTQYF. The chain employs TRBV7-2 and TRBJ2-3; D unclear. The V gene lost 1 base and the J gene lost 5 bases, with 4 bases spanning the gap. Germline V lookup: CDR1 SGHTA, CDR2 FQGNSA. There are 12 residues in the CDR3.

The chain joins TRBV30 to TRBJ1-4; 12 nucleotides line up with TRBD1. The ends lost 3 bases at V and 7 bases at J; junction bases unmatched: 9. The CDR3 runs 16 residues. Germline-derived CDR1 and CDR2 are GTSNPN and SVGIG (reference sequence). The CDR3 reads CAWSRKWDRGPEKLFF. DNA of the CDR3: TGTGCCTGGAGCCGAAAGTGGGACAGGGGGCCTGAAAAACTGTTTTTT. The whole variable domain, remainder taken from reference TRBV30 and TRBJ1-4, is SQTIHQWPATLVQPVGSPLSLECTVEGTSNPNLYWYRQAAGRGLQLLFYSVGIGQISSEVPQNLSASRPQDRQFILSSKKLLLSDSGFYLCAWSRKWDRGPEKLFFGSGTQLSVL.

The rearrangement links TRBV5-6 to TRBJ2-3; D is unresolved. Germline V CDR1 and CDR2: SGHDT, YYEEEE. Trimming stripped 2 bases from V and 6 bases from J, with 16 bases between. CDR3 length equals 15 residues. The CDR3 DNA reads TGTGCCAGCAGCTTAGGACCAGGCCAGCCGGATACGCAGTATTTT. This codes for CASSLGPGQPDTQYF.

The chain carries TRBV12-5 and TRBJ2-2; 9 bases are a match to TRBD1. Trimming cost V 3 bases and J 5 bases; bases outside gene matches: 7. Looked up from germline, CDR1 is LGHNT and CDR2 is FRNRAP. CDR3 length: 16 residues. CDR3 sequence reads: CASGFSGTGRTGELFF. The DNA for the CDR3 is TGTGCTAGTGGTTTTTCCGGGACAGGGCGAACCGGGGAGCTGTTTTTT.

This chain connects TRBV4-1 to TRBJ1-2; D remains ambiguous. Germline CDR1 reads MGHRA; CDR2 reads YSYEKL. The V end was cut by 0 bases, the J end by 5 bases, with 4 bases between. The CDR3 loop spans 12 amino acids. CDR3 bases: TGCGCCAGCAGCCAAGAGGAGTATGGCTACACCTTC. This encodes CASSQEEYGYTF.

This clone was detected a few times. CDR3 coding DNA: TGTGCCAGCAGCCCGGGTTACACCGGGGAGCTGTTTTTT. This encodes CASSPGYTGELFF. V usage is TRBV7-9 and J usage is TRBJ2-2; no clear D gene. The CDR3 runs to 13 residues. Deletions cut 5 bases from V and 3 bases from J, with 7 bases between. Germline V gene data show CDR1 as SEHNR and CDR2 as FQNEAQ (reference sequence).

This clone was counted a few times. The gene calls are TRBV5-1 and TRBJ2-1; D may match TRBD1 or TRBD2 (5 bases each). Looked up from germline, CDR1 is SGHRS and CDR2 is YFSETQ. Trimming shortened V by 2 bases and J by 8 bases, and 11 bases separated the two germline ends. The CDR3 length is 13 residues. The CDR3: CASSLWGNHEQFF. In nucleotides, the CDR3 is TGCGCCAGCAGCTTATGGGGGAACCATGAGCAGTTCTTC.

The CDR3 reads CSVEGPVSEAFF. The CDR3 bases are TGCAGCGTTGAGGGACCGGTCTCTGAAGCTTTCTTT. The chain employs TRBV29-1 and TRBJ1-1; tentative D call: TRBD1 (5 bases). Germline CDR1 reads SQVTM; CDR2 reads ANQGSEA. The CDR3 consists of 12 residues. Trimming left V 3 bases short and J 6 bases short, with 11 bases between.

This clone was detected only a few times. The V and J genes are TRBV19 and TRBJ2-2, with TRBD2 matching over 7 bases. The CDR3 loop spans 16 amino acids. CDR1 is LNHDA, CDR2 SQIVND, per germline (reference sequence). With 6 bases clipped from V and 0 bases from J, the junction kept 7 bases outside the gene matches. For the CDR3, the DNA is TGTGCCAGTAGGAGCTCGGGACTAACGAACACCGGGGAGCTGTTTTTT. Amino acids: CASRSSGLTNTGELFF.

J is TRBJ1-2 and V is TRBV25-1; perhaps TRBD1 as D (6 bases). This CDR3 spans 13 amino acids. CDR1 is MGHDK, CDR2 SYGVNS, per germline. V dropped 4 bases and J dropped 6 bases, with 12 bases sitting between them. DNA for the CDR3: TGTGCCAGCAGTGGTTGGACAGTGAATGGCTACACCTTC. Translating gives CASSGWTVNGYTF.

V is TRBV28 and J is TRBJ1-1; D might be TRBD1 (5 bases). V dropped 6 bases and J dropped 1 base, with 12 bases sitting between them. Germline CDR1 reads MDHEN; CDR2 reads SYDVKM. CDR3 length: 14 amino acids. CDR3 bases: TGTGCCAGCAGAACCGGGGGATCGAACACTGAAGCTTTCTTT. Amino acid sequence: CASRTGGSNTEAFF.

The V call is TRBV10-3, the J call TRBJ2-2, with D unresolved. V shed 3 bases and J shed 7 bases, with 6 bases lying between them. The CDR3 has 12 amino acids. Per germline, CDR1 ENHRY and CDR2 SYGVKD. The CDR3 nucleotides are TGTGCCATCAGTGATGTTGGCGGGGAGCTGTTTTTT. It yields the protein CAISDVGGELFF.

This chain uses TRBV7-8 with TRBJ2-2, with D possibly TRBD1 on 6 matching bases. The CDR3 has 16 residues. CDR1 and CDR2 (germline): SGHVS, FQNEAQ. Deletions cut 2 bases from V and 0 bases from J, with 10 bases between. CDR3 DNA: TGTGCCAGCAGCTTACGGGACAACGCGAACACCGGGGAGCTGTTTTTT. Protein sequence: CASSLRDNANTGELFF.

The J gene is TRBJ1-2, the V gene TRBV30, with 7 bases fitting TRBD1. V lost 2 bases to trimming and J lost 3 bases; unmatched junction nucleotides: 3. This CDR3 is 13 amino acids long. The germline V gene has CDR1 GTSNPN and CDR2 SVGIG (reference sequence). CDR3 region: CAWSSGGDYGYTF. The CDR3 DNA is TGTGCCTGGAGTTCAGGGGGAGACTATGGCTACACCTTC.

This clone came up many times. The CDR3 nucleotides read TGTGCCAGTAGAGCCGGGACTAGCGCCTACAATGAGCAGTTCTTC. Encoded protein: CASRAGTSAYNEQFF. V and J are TRBV19 and TRBJ2-1; 10 bases are a match to TRBD2. The junction had 4 bases not matched to a gene; V was cut back by 6 bases and J by 2 bases. Germline lookup yields CDR1 LNHDA and CDR2 SQIVND (reference sequence). This CDR3 region has 15 residues.

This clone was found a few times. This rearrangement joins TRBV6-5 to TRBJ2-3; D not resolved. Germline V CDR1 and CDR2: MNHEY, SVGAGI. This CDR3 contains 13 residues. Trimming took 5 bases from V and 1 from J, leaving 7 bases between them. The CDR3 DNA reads TGTGCCAGCAGTCAGACTCGCACAGATACGCAGTATTTT. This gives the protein CASSQTRTDTQYF.

CDR3 amino acids: CSAYPGGWDPLQAGYTF. DNA for the CDR3: TGCAGCGCCTACCCGGGGGGGTGGGACCCCCTTCAGGCTGGCTACACCTTC. This chain links TRBV29-1 with TRBJ1-2; the D gene is possibly TRBD1 (5 bases). The CDR3 runs to 17 residues. Trimming took off 7 bases at V and 7 bases at J, with 31 bases between the two ends. CDR1 is SQVTM and CDR2 is ANQGSEA in the germline V gene.